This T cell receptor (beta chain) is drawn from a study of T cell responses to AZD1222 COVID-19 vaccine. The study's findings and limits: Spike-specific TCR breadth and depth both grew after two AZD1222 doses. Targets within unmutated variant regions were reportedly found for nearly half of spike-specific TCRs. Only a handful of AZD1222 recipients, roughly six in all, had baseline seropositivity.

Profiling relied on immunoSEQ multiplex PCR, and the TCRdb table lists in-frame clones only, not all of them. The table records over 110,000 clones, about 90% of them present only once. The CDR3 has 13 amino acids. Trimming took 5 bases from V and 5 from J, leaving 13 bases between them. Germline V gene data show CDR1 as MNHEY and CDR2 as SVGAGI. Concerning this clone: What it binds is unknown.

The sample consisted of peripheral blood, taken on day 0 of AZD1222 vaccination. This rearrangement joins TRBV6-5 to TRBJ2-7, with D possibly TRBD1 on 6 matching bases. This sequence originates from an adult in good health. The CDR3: CASSQGIWHEQYF. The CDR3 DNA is TGTGCCAGCAGTCAGGGGATTTGGCACGAGCAGTACTTC.